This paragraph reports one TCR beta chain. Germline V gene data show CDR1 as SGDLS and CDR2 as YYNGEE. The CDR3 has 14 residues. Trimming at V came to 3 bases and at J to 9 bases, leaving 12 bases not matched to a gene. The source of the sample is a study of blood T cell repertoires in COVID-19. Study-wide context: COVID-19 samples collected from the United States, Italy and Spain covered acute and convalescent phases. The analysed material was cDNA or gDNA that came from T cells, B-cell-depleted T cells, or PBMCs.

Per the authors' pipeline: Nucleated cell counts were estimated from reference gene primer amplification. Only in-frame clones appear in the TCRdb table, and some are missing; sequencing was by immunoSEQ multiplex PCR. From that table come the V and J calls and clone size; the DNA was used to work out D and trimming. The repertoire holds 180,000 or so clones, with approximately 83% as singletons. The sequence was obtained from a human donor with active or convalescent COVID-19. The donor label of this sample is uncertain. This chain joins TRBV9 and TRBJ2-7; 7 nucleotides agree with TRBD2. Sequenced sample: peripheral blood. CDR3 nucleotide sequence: TGTGCCAGCAGCGAAGGGACTACCCACGGCGGGCAGTACTTC. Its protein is CASSEGTTHGGQYF.